This T cell receptor beta chain was found in a study of T cell responses to AZD1222 COVID-19 vaccine. Second-dose intervals of approximately 4 or approximately 12 weeks were pooled. Details on this clone: What it binds is not known.

Study results and limitations: Distributed over spike, vaccine-associated CD4 TCRs predominated at 160-218 and 743-854. As reported, nearly half of all spike-specific TCRs target variant regions that are unmutated.

In germline, CDR1 is GTSNPN, CDR2 SVGIG (reference sequence). V lost 3 bases to trimming and J lost 0 bases, with 8 bases between them. This CDR3 region has 13 residues. Assay: immunoSEQ multiplex PCR; the TCRdb copy retains only in-frame clones and omits some. The profile shows about 94,000 clones, 85% of them singletons. This sample comprised peripheral blood, obtained 28 days after the second AZD1222 dose. The V call is TRBV30, the J call TRBJ1-1; D perhaps matches TRBD1 (6 bases). The clonotype was recovered from an adult who received the AZD1222 COVID-19 vaccine. The CDR3 bases are TGTGCCTGGAGAAGGACAGTGAACACTGAAGCTTTCTTT. It translates to CAWRRTVNTEAFF.